The T cell receptor (beta chain) described here comes from a study of blood T cells in healthy people across ages. General study findings and limits: Per million T cells, the diversity of TCR beta decreased roughly linearly as age advanced.

As regards this clonotype: Its antigen is as yet unknown.

CDR1 is MGHRA, CDR2 YSYEKL, per germline. V gave up 3 bases and J gave up 0 bases; unmatched junction bases: 12. CDR3 length: 18 residues. A second 7 to 11 cycle PCR used barcoded and J-beta primers. TCRdb ran MiXCR on the 5' RACE reads and lists one entry per CDR3 protein. The repertoire has about 1,400,000 distinct CDR3 sequences, approximately 59% of them found once; the top ten carry more than 6%. The chain combines TRBV4-1 with TRBJ2-3; 7 bases agree with TRBD1. The TCR comes from a man aged 18 to 29 in good health. Specimen: blood. CDR3 in amino acids: CASSHNNRVGGSTDTQYF. Here the CDR3 DNA reads TGCGCCAGCAGCCACAACAACCGAGTAGGGGGCAGCACAGATACGCAGTATTTT.